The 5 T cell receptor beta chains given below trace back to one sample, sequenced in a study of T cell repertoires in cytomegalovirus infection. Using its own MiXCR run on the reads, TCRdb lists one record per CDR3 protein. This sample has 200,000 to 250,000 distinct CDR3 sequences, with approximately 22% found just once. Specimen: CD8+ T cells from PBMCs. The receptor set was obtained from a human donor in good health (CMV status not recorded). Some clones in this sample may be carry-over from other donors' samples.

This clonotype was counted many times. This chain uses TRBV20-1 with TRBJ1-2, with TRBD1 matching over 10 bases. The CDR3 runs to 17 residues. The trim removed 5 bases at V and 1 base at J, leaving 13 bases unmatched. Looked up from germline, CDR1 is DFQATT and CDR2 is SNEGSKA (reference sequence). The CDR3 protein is CSASPGTGDVFNYGYTF. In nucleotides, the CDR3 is TGCAGTGCTTCACCCGGGACAGGGGACGTCTTTAACTATGGCTACACCTTC.

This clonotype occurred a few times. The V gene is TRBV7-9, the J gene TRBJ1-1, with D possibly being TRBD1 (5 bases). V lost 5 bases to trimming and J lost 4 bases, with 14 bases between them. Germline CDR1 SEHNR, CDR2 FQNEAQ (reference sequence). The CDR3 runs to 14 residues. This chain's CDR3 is CASSPEAGSTEAFF. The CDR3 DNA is TGTGCCAGCAGCCCAGAGGCAGGGAGCACTGAAGCTTTCTTT. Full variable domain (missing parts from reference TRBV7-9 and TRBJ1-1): DTGVSQNPRHKITKRGQNVTFRCDPISEHNRLYWYRQTLGQGPEFLTYFQNEAQLEKSRLLSDRFSAERPKGSFSTLEIQRTEQGDSAMYLCASSPEAGSTEAFFGQGTRLTVV.

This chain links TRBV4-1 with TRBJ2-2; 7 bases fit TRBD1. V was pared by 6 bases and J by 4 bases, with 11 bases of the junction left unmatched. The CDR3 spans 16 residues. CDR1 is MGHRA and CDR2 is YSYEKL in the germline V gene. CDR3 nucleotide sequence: TGCGCCAGCAGAAGAATTGGACAGGACTTCACCGGGGAGCTGTTTTTT. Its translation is CASRRIGQDFTGELFF.

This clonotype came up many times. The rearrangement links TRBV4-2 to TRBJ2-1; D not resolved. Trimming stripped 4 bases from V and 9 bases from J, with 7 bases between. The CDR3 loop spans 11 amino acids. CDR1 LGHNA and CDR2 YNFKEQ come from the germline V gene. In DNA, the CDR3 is TGTGCCAGCAGCCTAACTGGTGAGCAGTTCTTC. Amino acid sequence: CASSLTGEQFF.

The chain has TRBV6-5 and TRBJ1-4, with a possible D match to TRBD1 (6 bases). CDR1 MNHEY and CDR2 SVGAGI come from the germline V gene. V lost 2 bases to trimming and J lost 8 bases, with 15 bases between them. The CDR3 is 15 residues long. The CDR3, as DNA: TGTGCCAGCAGTTACACGTCGGCAGGGGTCGAAAAACTGTTTTTT. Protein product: CASSYTSAGVEKLFF.